The source of this T cell receptor beta chain is a study of T cell repertoires in cytomegalovirus infection. On the study more broadly: The authors relied on CMV epitopes, both recently identified HLA-C-restricted and well-studied HLA-B-restricted.

TCRdb independently ran MiXCR on the reads; one entry per CDR3 protein. The repertoire has 300,000 or so distinct CDR3 sequences, 25% of them found once; the top ten carry about 14%. The CDR3 is made up of 16 amino acids. V gave up 7 bases and J gave up 4 bases, with 17 bases separating them. The germline gives CDR1 MNHEY, CDR2 SVGEGT. This clonotype showed up just a few times. What it binds is unknown. V is TRBV6-2 or TRBV6-3 and J is TRBJ2-6; D remains unclear. The sample was cultured PBMCs, taken from culture after CMV antigen stimulation. The sequence came from a human donor in good health (CMV status not recorded). Some clones in this sample may be carry-over from other donors' samples. The CDR3 loop reads CASTLASRLGANVLTF. In DNA form, the CDR3 reads TGTGCCAGCACCTTGGCTTCCCGTTTAGGGGCCAACGTCCTGACTTTC.